This T cell receptor beta chain was recovered during a study of cytomegalovirus exposure and HLA in healthy donors. Turning to the study itself: Ancestry clustering placed about 80% of around 400 genotyped donors in the Caucasian-associated cluster. Overall study findings and caveats: At a 0.05 false discovery rate, a later analysis found some 18,000 TCR beta sequences to be associated with HLA alleles.

This clone was found a few times. Its antigen remains unknown. It was with 60 Vbeta and 13 Jbeta primers that the PCR ran. Sequencing used immunoSEQ multiplex PCR; TCRdb keeps in-frame clones, though not all of them. The top ten clones hold 1.6% of a sample with around 140,000 clones, roughly 81% of them seen once. The TCR originated in a female donor in good health and CMV-seronegative. The specimen was PBMCs.

The CDR3 reads CASSEATGQAPEAFF. The CDR3 DNA follows: TGTGCCAGCAGTGAAGCCACGGGACAGGCCCCTGAAGCTTTCTTT. The chain employs TRBV2 and TRBJ1-1; 8 nucleotides match TRBD1. This CDR3 has 15 amino acids. Germline CDR1 SNHLY, CDR2 FYNNEI. The V gene end was trimmed by 0 bases and the J gene end by 6 bases; junction bases not matched to a gene: 6.